The T cell receptor beta chain under discussion was sequenced for a study of vaccination effects on CD4 cells after COVID-19. Study-level findings and limits: Sampling in the study covered few convalescent patients and included no early post-infection timepoints. Marked clonal contraction of both clone types appeared late after vaccination.

ViraFEST expansion of antigen-specific CD4+ T cells with viral peptide pools preceded sequencing. The authors isolated CD4+ T cells after 10 days of culture. It was between March and December 2020 that the person had a SARS-CoV-2 infection confirmed by PCR. Cultures of 2 million or so PBMC per well contained 10 IU/ml IL-2 plus 10 ug/ml peptides. In the cultures, half the medium was exchanged for IL-2 medium on days 3 and 7. The protocol was immunoSEQ multiplex PCR, while the TCRdb copy is restricted to in-frame clones and leaves out a portion. The repertoire holds 35,000 to 40,000 clones, with around two thirds as singletons. This clone was detected a few times. Its antigen is currently unknown. Here the sequenced sample was CD4+ T cells from PBMCs cultured with HCoV-NL63 spike peptides, taken before COVID-19 vaccination. The TCR sequence derives from a human donor who had a prior SARS-CoV-2 infection.

The CDR3 DNA sequence: TGCGCCAGCAGCTTAAGGGGCTCGAACTACGAGCAGTACTTC. Its translation: CASSLRGSNYEQYF. The J gene is TRBJ2-7, the V gene TRBV5-1; possibly TRBD1 for D (5 bases). Per the germline V gene, CDR1 is SGHRS and CDR2 is YFSETQ. The CDR3 spans 14 residues. V dropped 2 bases and J dropped 3 bases, with 12 bases sitting between them.